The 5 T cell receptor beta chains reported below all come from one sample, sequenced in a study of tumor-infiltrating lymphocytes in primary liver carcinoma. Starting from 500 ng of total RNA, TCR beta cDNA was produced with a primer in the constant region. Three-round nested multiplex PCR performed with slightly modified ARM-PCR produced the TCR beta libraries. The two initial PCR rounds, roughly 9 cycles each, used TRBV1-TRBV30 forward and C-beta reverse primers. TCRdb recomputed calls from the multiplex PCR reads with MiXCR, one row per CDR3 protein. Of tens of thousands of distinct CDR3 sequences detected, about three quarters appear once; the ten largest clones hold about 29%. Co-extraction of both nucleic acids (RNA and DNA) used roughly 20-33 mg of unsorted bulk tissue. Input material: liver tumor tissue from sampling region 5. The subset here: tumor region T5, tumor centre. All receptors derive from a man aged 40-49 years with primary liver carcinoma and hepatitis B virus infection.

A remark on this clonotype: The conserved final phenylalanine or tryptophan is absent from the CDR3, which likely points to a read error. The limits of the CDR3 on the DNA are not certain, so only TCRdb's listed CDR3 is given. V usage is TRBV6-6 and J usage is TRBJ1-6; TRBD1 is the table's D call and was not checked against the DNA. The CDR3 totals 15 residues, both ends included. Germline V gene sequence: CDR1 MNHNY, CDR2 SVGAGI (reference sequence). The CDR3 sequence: CASSYMGGDNSPIHY.

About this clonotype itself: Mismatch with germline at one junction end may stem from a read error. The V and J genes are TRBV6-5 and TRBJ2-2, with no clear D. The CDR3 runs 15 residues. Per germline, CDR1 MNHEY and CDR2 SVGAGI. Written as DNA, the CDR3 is TGTGCCACCAGTTACGTAGTGGATGGCACCGGGGAGCTGTTTTTT. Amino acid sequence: CATSYVVDGTGELFF.

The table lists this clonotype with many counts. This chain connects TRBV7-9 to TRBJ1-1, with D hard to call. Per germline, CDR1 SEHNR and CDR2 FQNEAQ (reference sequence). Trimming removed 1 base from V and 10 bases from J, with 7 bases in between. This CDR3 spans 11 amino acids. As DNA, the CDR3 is TGTGCCAGCAGCTTAGGGGCCGGAGCTTTCTTT. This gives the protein CASSLGAGAFF.

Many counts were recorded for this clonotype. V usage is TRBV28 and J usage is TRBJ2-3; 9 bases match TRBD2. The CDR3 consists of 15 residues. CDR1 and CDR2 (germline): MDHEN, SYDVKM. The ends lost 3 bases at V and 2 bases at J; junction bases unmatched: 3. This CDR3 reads CASSLGLADTDTQYF. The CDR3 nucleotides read TGTGCCAGCAGTTTGGGACTAGCTGACACAGATACGCAGTATTTT.

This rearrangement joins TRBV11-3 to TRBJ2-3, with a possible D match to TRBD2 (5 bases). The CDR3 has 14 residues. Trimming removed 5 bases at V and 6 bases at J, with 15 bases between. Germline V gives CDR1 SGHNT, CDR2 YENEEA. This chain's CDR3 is CASSLVGSLDTQYF. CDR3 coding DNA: TGTGCCAGCAGCCTCGTGGGGAGTCTCGATACGCAGTATTTT.